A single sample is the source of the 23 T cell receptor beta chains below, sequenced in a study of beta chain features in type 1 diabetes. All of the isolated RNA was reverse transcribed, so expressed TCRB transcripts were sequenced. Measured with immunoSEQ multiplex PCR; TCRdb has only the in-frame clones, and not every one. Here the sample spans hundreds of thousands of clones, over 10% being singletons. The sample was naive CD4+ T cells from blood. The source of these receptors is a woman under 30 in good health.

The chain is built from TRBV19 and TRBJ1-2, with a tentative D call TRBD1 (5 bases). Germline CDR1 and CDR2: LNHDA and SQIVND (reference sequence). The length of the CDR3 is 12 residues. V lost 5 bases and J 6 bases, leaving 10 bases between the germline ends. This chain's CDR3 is CASSRWGDGYTF. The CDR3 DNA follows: TGTGCCAGTAGTCGCTGGGGCGATGGCTACACCTTC.

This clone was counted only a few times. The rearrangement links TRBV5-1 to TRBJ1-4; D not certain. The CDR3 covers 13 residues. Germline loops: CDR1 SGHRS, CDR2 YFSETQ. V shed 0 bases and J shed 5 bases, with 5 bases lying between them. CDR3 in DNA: TGCGCCAGCAGCTTGGCAGCCAATGAAAAACTGTTTTTT. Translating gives CASSLAANEKLFF.

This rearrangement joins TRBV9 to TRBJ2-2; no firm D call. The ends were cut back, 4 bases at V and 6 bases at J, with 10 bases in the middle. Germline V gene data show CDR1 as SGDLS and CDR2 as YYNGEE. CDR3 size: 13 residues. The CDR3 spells CASSPGYPGELFF. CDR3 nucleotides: TGTGCCAGCAGCCCCGGATACCCCGGGGAGCTGTTTTTT.

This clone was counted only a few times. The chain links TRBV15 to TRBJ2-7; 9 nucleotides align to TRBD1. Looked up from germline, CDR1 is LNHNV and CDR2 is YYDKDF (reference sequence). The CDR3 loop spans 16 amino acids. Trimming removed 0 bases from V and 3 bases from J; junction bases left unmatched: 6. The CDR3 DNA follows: TGTGCCACCAGCAGAGATCTCCCGGGACAGGGCTACGAGCAGTACGTC. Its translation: CATSRDLPGQGYEQYV.

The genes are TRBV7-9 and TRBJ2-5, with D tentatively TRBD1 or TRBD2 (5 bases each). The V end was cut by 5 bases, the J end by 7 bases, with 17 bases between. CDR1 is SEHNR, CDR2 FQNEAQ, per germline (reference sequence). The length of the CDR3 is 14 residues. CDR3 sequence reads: CASSPAGGMGTQYF. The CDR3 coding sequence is TGTGCCAGCAGCCCTGCTGGGGGAATGGGGACCCAGTACTTC.

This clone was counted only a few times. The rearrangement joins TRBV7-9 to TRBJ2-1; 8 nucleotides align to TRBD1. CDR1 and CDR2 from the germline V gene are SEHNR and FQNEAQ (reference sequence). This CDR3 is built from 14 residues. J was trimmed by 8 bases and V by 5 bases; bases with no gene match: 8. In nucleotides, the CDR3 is TGTGCCAGCAGCCAAACAGGGGGTATGGATGAGCAGTTCTTC. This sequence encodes CASSQTGGMDEQFF.

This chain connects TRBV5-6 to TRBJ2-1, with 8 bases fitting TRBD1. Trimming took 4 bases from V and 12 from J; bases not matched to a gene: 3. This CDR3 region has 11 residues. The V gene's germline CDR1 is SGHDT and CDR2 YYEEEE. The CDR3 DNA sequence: TGTGCCAGCAGCGTAGGACAGGGGCAGTTCTTC. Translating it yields CASSVGQGQFF.

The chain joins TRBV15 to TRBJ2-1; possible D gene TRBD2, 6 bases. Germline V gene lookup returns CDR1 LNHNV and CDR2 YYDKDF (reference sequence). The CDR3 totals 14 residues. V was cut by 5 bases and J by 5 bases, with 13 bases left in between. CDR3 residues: CATSLTRVDNEQFF. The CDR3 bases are TGTGCCACCAGCTTGACTAGAGTAGACAATGAGCAGTTCTTC.

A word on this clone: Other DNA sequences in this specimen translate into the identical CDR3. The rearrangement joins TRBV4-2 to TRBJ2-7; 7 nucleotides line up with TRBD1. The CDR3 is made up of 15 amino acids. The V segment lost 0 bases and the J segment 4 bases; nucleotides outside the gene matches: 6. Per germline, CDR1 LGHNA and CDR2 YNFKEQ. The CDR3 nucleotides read TGTGCCAGCAGCCAAGAAATAAGGGGGCCTTACGAGCAGTACGTC. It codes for CASSQEIRGPYEQYV.

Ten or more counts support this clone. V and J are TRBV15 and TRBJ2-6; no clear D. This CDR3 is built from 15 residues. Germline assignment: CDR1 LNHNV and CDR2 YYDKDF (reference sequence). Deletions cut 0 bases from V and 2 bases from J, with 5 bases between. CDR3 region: CATSREMTGANVLTF. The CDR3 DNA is TGTGCCACCAGCAGAGAGATGACTGGGGCCAACGTCCTGACTTTC.

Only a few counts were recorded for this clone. CDR3 sequence: CASSAVLGTGTGELFF. CDR3 DNA: TGTGCCAGCAGCGCCGTACTTGGGACGGGGACCGGGGAGCTGTTTTTT. The V call is TRBV9, the J call TRBJ2-2; D tentatively reads TRBD1 or TRBD2 (5 bases each). Germline-derived CDR1 and CDR2 are SGDLS and YYNGEE. Trimming took 3 bases from V and 5 from J, leaving 17 bases between them. The CDR3 runs to 16 residues.

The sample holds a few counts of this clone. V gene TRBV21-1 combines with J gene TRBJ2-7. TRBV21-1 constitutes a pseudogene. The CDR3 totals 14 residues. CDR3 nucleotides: TGTGCCAGCAGCAAGACGAGCAGAAAGGGTGAGCAGTACGTC. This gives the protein CASSKTSRKGEQYV.

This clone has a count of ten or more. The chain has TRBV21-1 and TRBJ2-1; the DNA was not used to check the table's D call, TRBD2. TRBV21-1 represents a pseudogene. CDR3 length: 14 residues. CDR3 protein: CASSKEGRHNEQFF. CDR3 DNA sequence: TGTGCCAGCAGCAAGGAGGGGCGCCACAATGAGCAGTTCTTC.

CDR3 in DNA: TGTGCCAGCAGCCAAGGCAGGGCCCATGGCTACACCTTC. This gives the protein CASSQGRAHGYTF. The V gene is TRBV14, the J gene TRBJ1-2, with a tentative D call TRBD1 (5 bases). With 1 base removed from V and 6 bases from J, the gap between germline ends came to 9 bases. Per the germline V gene, CDR1 is SGHDN and CDR2 is FVKESK. This CDR3 contains 13 residues.

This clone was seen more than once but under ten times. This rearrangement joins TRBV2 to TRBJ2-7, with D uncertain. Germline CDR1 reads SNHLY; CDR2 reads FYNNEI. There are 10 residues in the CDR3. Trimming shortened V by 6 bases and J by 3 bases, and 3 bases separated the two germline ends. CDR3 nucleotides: TGTGCCAGCAGGAACTACGAGCAGTACTTC. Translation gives CASRNYEQYF.

For the CDR3, the DNA is TGTGCCAGCAGCTCAGACAGCGTCACAGATACGCAGTATTTT. Translated: CASSSDSVTDTQYF. This chain uses TRBV7-2 with TRBJ2-3; tentative D call: TRBD1 (5 bases). The V end was cut by 4 bases, the J end by 2 bases, with 10 bases between. The CDR3 is made up of 14 amino acids. CDR1 is SGHTA and CDR2 is FQGNSA in the germline V gene.

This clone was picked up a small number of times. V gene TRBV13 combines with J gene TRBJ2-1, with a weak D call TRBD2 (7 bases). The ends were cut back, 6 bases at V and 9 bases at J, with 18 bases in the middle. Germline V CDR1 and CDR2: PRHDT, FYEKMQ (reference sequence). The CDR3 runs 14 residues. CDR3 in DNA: TGTGCCAGCAGACGCCCTGGGGGGGCGGGTGAGCAGTTCTTC. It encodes CASRRPGGAGEQFF.

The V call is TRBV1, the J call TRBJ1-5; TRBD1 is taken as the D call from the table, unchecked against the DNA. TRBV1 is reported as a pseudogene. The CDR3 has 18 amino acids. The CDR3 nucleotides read TGCACCAGCAGCCGGCTTGGTGGGACAGGGGCGTATAATCAGCCCCAGCATTTT. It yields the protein CTSSRLGGTGAYNQPQHF.

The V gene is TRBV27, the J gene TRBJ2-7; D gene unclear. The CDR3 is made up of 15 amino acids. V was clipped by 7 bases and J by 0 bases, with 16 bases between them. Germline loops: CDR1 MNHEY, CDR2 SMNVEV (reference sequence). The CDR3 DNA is TGTGCCAGCAAACAGTTTCCCCTGAACTCCTACGAGCAGTACTTC. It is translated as CASKQFPLNSYEQYF.

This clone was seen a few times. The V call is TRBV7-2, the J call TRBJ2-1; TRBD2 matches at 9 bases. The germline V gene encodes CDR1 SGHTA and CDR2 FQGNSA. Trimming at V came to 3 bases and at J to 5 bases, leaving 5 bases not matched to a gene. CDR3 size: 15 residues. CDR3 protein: CASSLGTSLNNEQFF. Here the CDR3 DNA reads TGTGCCAGCAGCTTGGGGACTAGCCTTAACAATGAGCAGTTCTTC.

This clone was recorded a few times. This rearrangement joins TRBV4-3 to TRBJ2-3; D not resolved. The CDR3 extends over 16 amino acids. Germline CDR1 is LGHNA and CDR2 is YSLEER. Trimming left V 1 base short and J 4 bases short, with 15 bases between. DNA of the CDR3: TGCGCCAGCAGCCAAGGCCGTCTCTACGGCGCAGATACGCAGTATTTT. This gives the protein CASSQGRLYGADTQYF.

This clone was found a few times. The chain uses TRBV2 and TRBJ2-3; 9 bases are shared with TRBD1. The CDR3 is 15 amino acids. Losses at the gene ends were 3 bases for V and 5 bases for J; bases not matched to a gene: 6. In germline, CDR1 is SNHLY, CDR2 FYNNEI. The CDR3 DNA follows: TGTGCCAGCAGTGAGGGACAGGGAAAAAAAGATACGCAGTATTTT. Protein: CASSEGQGKKDTQYF.

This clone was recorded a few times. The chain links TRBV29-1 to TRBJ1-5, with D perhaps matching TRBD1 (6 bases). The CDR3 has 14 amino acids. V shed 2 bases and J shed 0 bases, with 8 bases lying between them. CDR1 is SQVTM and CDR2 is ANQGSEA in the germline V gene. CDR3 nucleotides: TGCAGCGTTGAAACAGGGTATAGCAATCAGCCCCAGCATTTT. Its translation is CSVETGYSNQPQHF.